The rows below give T cell receptor beta chains drawn from one sample of a study of T cell repertoires in ileal Crohn's disease. Here immunoSEQ multiplex PCR was the method, and the copy in TCRdb shows in-frame clones only, minus some. The repertoire holds around 5,300 clones, more than 75% seen once, with around 0.86% in the top ten. Sequenced input: CD4+ T cells from ileum. The receptor set was obtained from an adult with Crohn's disease. Some clones in this sample may be carry-over from other donors' samples. CDR3s include the opening cysteine and the closing phenylalanine or tryptophan. The order of the fields is V gene, clone size, J gene, D gene, CDR3 DNA, CDR3 protein. A D gene is named only where the DNA matches it firmly. Only some rows state a clone size, as once, few, many or a class for expanded clones.

>TRBV9|NA|TRBJ2-2|TRBD2
TGTGCCAGCAGCTTCCTGAGTAGCGGGATATTCACCGGGGAGCTGTTTTTT
CASSFLSSGIFTGELFF
>TRBV19|few|TRBJ1-5|NA
TGTGCCAGTGGAGTGAACCAACAGGGAAATCAGCCCCAGCATTTT
CASGVNQQGNQPQHF
>TRBV7-2|NA|TRBJ2-7|NA
TGTGCCAGCAGCGTCCAGCGGACCTCCTCCTACGAGCAGTACTTC
CASSVQRTSSYEQYF
>TRBV5-1|few|TRBJ2-1|NA
TGCGCCAGCAGCTTGGCGGGTCGGATATACAATGAGCAGTTCTTC
CASSLAGRIYNEQFF
>TRBV5-1|NA|TRBJ2-5|TRBD1
TGCGCCAGCAGCTTGGGTGGGGACAGGCTCCAAGAGACCCAGTACTTC
CASSLGGDRLQETQYF
>TRBV6-5|NA|TRBJ1-1|TRBD1
TGTGCCAGCAGTTCCGGGACAGGGAACACTGAAGCTTTCTTT
CASSSGTGNTEAFF
>TRBV28|NA|TRBJ2-7|NA
TGTGCCAGCAGTTTACGCCCAGGGCCTTACGAGCAGTACTTC
CASSLRPGPYEQYF
>TRBV20-1|NA|TRBJ1-1|NA
TGCAGTGCTCAGAACACTGAAGCTTTCTTT
CSAQNTEAFF
>TRBV7-9|NA|TRBJ1-3|TRBD1
TGTGCCAGCAGCTTAGCGACAGGGGGACTCGGAAACACCATATATTTT
CASSLATGGLGNTIYF
>TRBV19|NA|TRBJ2-4|TRBD2
TGTGCCAGTATGGGGACTAGCGGGAGCGCTGGGAACATTCAGTACTTC
CASMGTSGSAGNIQYF
>TRBV5-1|NA|TRBJ1-1|NA
TGCGCCAGCAGCCCCTCCCTTAGTTACACTGAAGCTTTCTTT
CASSPSLSYTEAFF
>TRBV30|NA|TRBJ1-1|TRBD1
TGTGCCTGGGGACAGGGGGCTGAAGCTTTCTTT
CAWGQGAEAFF
>TRBV4-2|NA|TRBJ2-5|TRBD1
TGTGCCAGCAGCCAAACAGAGGACAGGCCGGAGACCCAGTACTTC
CASSQTEDRPETQYF
>TRBV29-1|once|TRBJ2-3|NA
TGCAGCGTTGACGTCGGGGAATCACGTATTAGCACAGATACGCAGTATTTT
CSVDVGESRISTDTQYF
>TRBV7-2|NA|TRBJ2-7|NA
TGTGCCAGCAGCAAACCAGAGAGCGGTACCTACGAGCAGTACTTC
CASSKPESGTYEQYF